A selection of T cell receptor beta chains follows, all from one sample in a study of blood T cell repertoires in COVID-19. The repertoire was sequenced with immunoSEQ multiplex PCR; TCRdb's copy has only in-frame clones and lacks some. Of over 110,000 clones in the sample, about 91% were seen once. Sequenced material: peripheral blood. The receptors derive from a human donor in a cohort sampled during active COVID-19. The CDR3 runs from the conserved cysteine through the conserved F or W. Each record gives: D gene, clone size, J gene, V gene, CDR3 DNA, CDR3 protein. The D gene is left open where the match is weak. A row's size may be missing; if present it is once, few, many or a size class.

d_call: TRBD2; clone_size: .; j_call: TRBJ2-1; v_call: TRBV5-4; cdr3_nt: TGTGCCAGCAGCTTGGCTAGCGGGGGGGCCGGCTCCTACAATGAGCAGTTCTTC; cdr3_aa: CASSLASGGAGSYNEQFF
d_call: TRBD2; clone_size: .; j_call: TRBJ2-7; v_call: TRBV10-3; cdr3_nt: TGTGCCATCGGGGGGACGACTAGCGGGGTCGAGCAGTACTTC; cdr3_aa: CAIGGTTSGVEQYF
d_call: .; clone_size: .; j_call: TRBJ1-1; v_call: TRBV7-3; cdr3_nt: TGTGCCAGCAGCTTAAGGCCAGGGGTGAACACTGAAGCTTTCTTT; cdr3_aa: CASSLRPGVNTEAFF
d_call: .; clone_size: .; j_call: TRBJ1-5; v_call: TRBV5-8; cdr3_nt: TGTGCCAGCAGCTCCGCGGGCCAAAGCAATCAGCCCCAGCATTTT; cdr3_aa: CASSSAGQSNQPQHF
d_call: .; clone_size: .; j_call: TRBJ2-5; v_call: TRBV3-1/TRBV3-2; cdr3_nt: TGTGCCAGCAGCCGGGTCGGGGAGCAGGAGACCCAGTACTTC; cdr3_aa: CASSRVGEQETQYF
d_call: TRBD2; clone_size: .; j_call: TRBJ2-2; v_call: TRBV10-3; cdr3_nt: TGTGCCATCAGTGGCCCCGGGACTAGAGGCACCGGGGAGCTGTTTTTT; cdr3_aa: CAISGPGTRGTGELFF
d_call: TRBD1; clone_size: .; j_call: TRBJ1-2; v_call: TRBV19; cdr3_nt: TGTGCCAGTAGTGCCCGGACAGGGTATGGCTACACCTTC; cdr3_aa: CASSARTGYGYTF
d_call: TRBD1; clone_size: .; j_call: TRBJ1-4; v_call: TRBV2; cdr3_nt: TGTGCCAGCAGCCGGACAGGGGCAACTAATGAAAAACTGTTTTTT; cdr3_aa: CASSRTGATNEKLFF
d_call: .; clone_size: .; j_call: TRBJ2-7; v_call: TRBV7-2; cdr3_nt: TGTGCCACCTCCTTCACCGGGGGCTCCTACGAGCAGTACTTC; cdr3_aa: CATSFTGGSYEQYF
d_call: .; clone_size: .; j_call: TRBJ1-4; v_call: TRBV19; cdr3_nt: TGTGCCAGTAGTATAGACCGGTCAACTAATGAAAAACTGTTTTTT; cdr3_aa: CASSIDRSTNEKLFF
d_call: .; clone_size: .; j_call: TRBJ2-3; v_call: TRBV5-1; cdr3_nt: TGCGCCAGCAGCTTGGGTCGGGGTTCAGATACGCAGTATTTT; cdr3_aa: CASSLGRGSDTQYF
d_call: .; clone_size: .; j_call: TRBJ1-2; v_call: TRBV5-1; cdr3_nt: TGCGCCAGCAGTAAAGGATCGAGCGACTATGGCTACACCTTC; cdr3_aa: CASSKGSSDYGYTF
d_call: .; clone_size: .; j_call: TRBJ1-6; v_call: TRBV9; cdr3_nt: TGTGCCAGCAGCGCTGCGGCAGATACTCTTTATAATTCACCCCTCCACTTT; cdr3_aa: CASSAAADTLYNSPLHF
d_call: TRBD2; clone_size: few; j_call: TRBJ2-2; v_call: TRBV7-2; cdr3_nt: TGTGCCAGCAGCTTATCGGGGTTAGCGGGGGGCATCGGGGAGCTGTTTTTT; cdr3_aa: CASSLSGLAGGIGELFF
d_call: .; clone_size: .; j_call: TRBJ2-7; v_call: TRBV2; cdr3_nt: TGTGCCAGCAGTGAAGCGTTGACTGCGAGCTACGAGCAGTACTTC; cdr3_aa: CASSEALTASYEQYF
d_call: .; clone_size: .; j_call: TRBJ1-2; v_call: TRBV11-2; cdr3_nt: TGTGCCAGCAGCTTAGATGGGGCAGATCGCACCTTC; cdr3_aa: CASSLDGADRTF
d_call: TRBD1; clone_size: .; j_call: TRBJ2-5; v_call: TRBV5-1; cdr3_nt: TGCGCCAGCAGCTGGGGACAGGGGAATGAAGAGACCCAGTACTTC; cdr3_aa: CASSWGQGNEETQYF
d_call: TRBD2; clone_size: .; j_call: TRBJ2-7; v_call: TRBV3-1/TRBV3-2; cdr3_nt: TGTGCCAGCAGCCAAGACCCCGGACTAGCGGGGTACGAGCAGTACTTC; cdr3_aa: CASSQDPGLAGYEQYF
d_call: .; clone_size: .; j_call: TRBJ1-1; v_call: TRBV4-1; cdr3_nt: TGCGCCAGCAGCCAAGTACCAGGAGGGTGGGAAGCTTTCTTT; cdr3_aa: CASSQVPGGWEAFF
d_call: .; clone_size: .; j_call: TRBJ1-2; v_call: TRBV7-9; cdr3_nt: TGTGCCAGCAGCTCGGGACTCATGTATGGCTACACCTTC; cdr3_aa: CASSSGLMYGYTF
d_call: TRBD1; clone_size: few; j_call: TRBJ1-1; v_call: TRBV4-1; cdr3_nt: TGCGCCAGCAGCCTATACGACAGGGATGAAGCTTTCTTT; cdr3_aa: CASSLYDRDEAFF
d_call: TRBD1; clone_size: .; j_call: TRBJ2-3; v_call: TRBV9; cdr3_nt: TGTGCCAGCAGCGATGCCGGGACAGGAGCCACAGATACGCAGTATTTT; cdr3_aa: CASSDAGTGATDTQYF
d_call: TRBD1; clone_size: once; j_call: TRBJ1-1; v_call: TRBV6-5; cdr3_nt: TGTGCCAGCAGTTACGGGACAGGGATTAACACTGAAGCTTTCTTT; cdr3_aa: CASSYGTGINTEAFF
d_call: TRBD2; clone_size: .; j_call: TRBJ2-7; v_call: TRBV2; cdr3_nt: TGTGCCACCCGGGATAGCGGGGGAAAAAGCTCCTACGAGCAGTACTTC; cdr3_aa: CATRDSGGKSSYEQYF
d_call: TRBD1; clone_size: once; j_call: TRBJ1-1; v_call: TRBV4-3; cdr3_nt: TGCGCCAGCAGCCAAGACGGGACAGGGGGAACTGAAGCTTTCTTT; cdr3_aa: CASSQDGTGGTEAFF
d_call: .; clone_size: once; j_call: TRBJ1-5; v_call: TRBV7-3; cdr3_nt: TGTGCCAGCAGCTTAGGTGCGGGGGAGGGCCAGCCCCAGCATTTT; cdr3_aa: CASSLGAGEGQPQHF
d_call: TRBD2; clone_size: .; j_call: TRBJ2-3; v_call: TRBV9; cdr3_nt: TGTGCCAGCAGCGCCCTTAGCGGGGGGGCCTGGGGCACAGATACGCAGTATTTT; cdr3_aa: CASSALSGGAWGTDTQYF
d_call: TRBD1; clone_size: .; j_call: TRBJ1-3; v_call: TRBV27; cdr3_nt: TGTGCCAGCGGGGACAGCCACTCTGGAAACACCATATATTTT; cdr3_aa: CASGDSHSGNTIYF
d_call: TRBD2; clone_size: .; j_call: TRBJ2-5; v_call: TRBV11-1; cdr3_nt: TGTGCCAGCAGCCGAGGGACTAGTCAAGAGACCCAGTACTTC; cdr3_aa: CASSRGTSQETQYF
d_call: .; clone_size: .; j_call: TRBJ1-2; v_call: TRBV19; cdr3_nt: TGTGCCAGTAGTGTTGGGGAGGCCTATGGCTACACCTTC; cdr3_aa: CASSVGEAYGYTF
d_call: .; clone_size: .; j_call: TRBJ1-4; v_call: TRBV9; cdr3_nt: TGTGCCAGCAGCGCCGGACGGGATAATGAAAAACTGTTTTTT; cdr3_aa: CASSAGRDNEKLFF
d_call: TRBD2; clone_size: .; j_call: TRBJ2-1; v_call: TRBV7-3; cdr3_nt: TGTGCCAGCAGCTTACTAGCGGGAAACAATGAGCAGTTCTTC; cdr3_aa: CASSLLAGNNEQFF
d_call: TRBD2; clone_size: .; j_call: TRBJ2-5; v_call: TRBV7-2; cdr3_nt: TGTGCCAGCAGCCCGTCTAGCGGGGGCGGTCAAGAGACCCAGTACTTC; cdr3_aa: CASSPSSGGGQETQYF
d_call: TRBD1; clone_size: .; j_call: TRBJ1-3; v_call: TRBV5-6; cdr3_nt: TGTGCCAGCAGCAGAGGGACAGGGAGCTCTGGAAACACCATATATTTT; cdr3_aa: CASSRGTGSSGNTIYF
d_call: TRBD1; clone_size: .; j_call: TRBJ1-5; v_call: TRBV6-5; cdr3_nt: TGTGCCAGCAAATCGGGACAGGGGTATCAGCCCCAGCATTTT; cdr3_aa: CASKSGQGYQPQHF
d_call: .; clone_size: .; j_call: TRBJ2-6; v_call: TRBV6-6; cdr3_nt: TGTGCCAGCAGTCTTCGCGAGGGTGGCTCTGGGGCCAACGTCCTGACTTTC; cdr3_aa: CASSLREGGSGANVLTF
d_call: .; clone_size: .; j_call: TRBJ1-6; v_call: TRBV7-9; cdr3_nt: TGTGCCAGCCGGACAGCTAATAATTCACCCCTCCACTTT; cdr3_aa: CASRTANNSPLHF
d_call: TRBD1; clone_size: .; j_call: TRBJ1-5; v_call: TRBV5-1; cdr3_nt: TGCGCCAGCAGCCCTGGGACAGGAAGACTCAATCAGCCCCAGCATTTT; cdr3_aa: CASSPGTGRLNQPQHF
d_call: .; clone_size: .; j_call: TRBJ1-2; v_call: TRBV30; cdr3_nt: TGTGCCTGGAGTGCCGAAATAGTCGTCTATGGCTACACCTTC; cdr3_aa: CAWSAEIVVYGYTF
d_call: .; clone_size: .; j_call: TRBJ1-5; v_call: TRBV7-9; cdr3_nt: TGTGCCAGCAGCATGGGGTGGGGCTTGAATCAGCCCCAGCATTTT; cdr3_aa: CASSMGWGLNQPQHF
d_call: .; clone_size: .; j_call: TRBJ2-3; v_call: TRBV10-3; cdr3_nt: TGTGCCATCACCGGTAGCGGTAGCCCAGATACGCAGTATTTT; cdr3_aa: CAITGSGSPDTQYF
d_call: .; clone_size: .; j_call: TRBJ1-5; v_call: TRBV19; cdr3_nt: TGTGCCAGTAGTGCCGCGGGAAGGAACAATCAGCCCCAGCATTTT; cdr3_aa: CASSAAGRNNQPQHF
d_call: TRBD1; clone_size: .; j_call: TRBJ1-6; v_call: TRBV3-1/TRBV3-2; cdr3_nt: TGTGCCAGCAGCGAGGGGACAGCGAATTCACCCCTCCACTTT; cdr3_aa: CASSEGTANSPLHF
d_call: TRBD1; clone_size: .; j_call: TRBJ1-2; v_call: TRBV7-2; cdr3_nt: TGTGCCAGCAGCTTAGATCGGACAGGCGGAGGCTACACCTTC; cdr3_aa: CASSLDRTGGGYTF
d_call: .; clone_size: .; j_call: TRBJ2-3; v_call: TRBV2; cdr3_nt: TGTGCCAGCACGATCTACGGGGGTTCCACAGATACGCAGTATTTT; cdr3_aa: CASTIYGGSTDTQYF
d_call: .; clone_size: .; j_call: TRBJ2-7; v_call: TRBV7-3; cdr3_nt: TGTGCCAGCAGCTTGAGTCAGGCAGGGAAGGCCGAGCAGTACTTC; cdr3_aa: CASSLSQAGKAEQYF
d_call: TRBD2; clone_size: .; j_call: TRBJ2-5; v_call: TRBV9; cdr3_nt: TGTGCCAGCAGCGCAGGGGGACTAGCCGAGACCCAGTACTTC; cdr3_aa: CASSAGGLAETQYF
d_call: .; clone_size: .; j_call: TRBJ1-1; v_call: TRBV7-3; cdr3_nt: TGTGCCAGCAGTCAGGCGGGGGGCACTGAAGCTTTCTTT; cdr3_aa: CASSQAGGTEAFF
d_call: TRBD1; clone_size: once; j_call: TRBJ2-1; v_call: TRBV7-6; cdr3_nt: TGTGCCAGCAGCTCGGGACAGGGGGTGATCAATGAGCAGTTCTTC; cdr3_aa: CASSSGQGVINEQFF
d_call: .; clone_size: .; j_call: TRBJ1-5; v_call: TRBV5-3; cdr3_nt: TGTGCCAGAAGCTTGGCTAGGGCAGGGGAAAGGAAGGAGAGCAATCAGCCCCAGCATTTT; cdr3_aa: CARSLARAGERKESNQPQHF
d_call: TRBD1; clone_size: .; j_call: TRBJ1-6; v_call: TRBV3-1/TRBV3-2; cdr3_nt: TGTGCCAGCAGCGCATCCGGGACAGGGCGATCACCCCTCCACTTT; cdr3_aa: CASSASGTGRSPLHF
d_call: .; clone_size: .; j_call: TRBJ1-2; v_call: TRBV7-2; cdr3_nt: TGTGCCAGCAGCTCAGACAGATTTGCTAACTATGGCTACACCTTC; cdr3_aa: CASSSDRFANYGYTF
d_call: TRBD1; clone_size: .; j_call: TRBJ1-2; v_call: TRBV7-2; cdr3_nt: TGTGCCAGCAGCTTAGATAGGGCAGGGGGCCTCTATGGCTACACCTTC; cdr3_aa: CASSLDRAGGLYGYTF